The present T cell receptor (beta chain) was sequenced within a study of T-cell reconstitution after alpha-beta-depleted transplantation in children. Study-wide results and limits: T-cell numbers and diversity one year post-transplant derived largely from freshly generated T cells. Expanded clones from the graft, numbering several hundred, reportedly supplied alpha-beta T cells about two months after transplant.

Unique molecular identifiers tagged the TCRbeta library. MiXCR was run by TCRdb on the PCR reads, yielding one entry per CDR3 protein. The sample shows hundreds of thousands of distinct CDR3 sequences, 9.5% to 13% of them seen only once. This clonotype was counted many times. What it recognizes is unknown. Germline lookup yields CDR1 LGHDT and CDR2 YNNKEL (reference sequence). Trimming cost V 4 bases and J 3 bases; bases outside gene matches: 4. The CDR3 covers 14 residues. The origin of this receptor is a boy under three years old with acute myeloid leukemia, due to receive a stem cell transplant. The sequencing here drew on PBMCs, taken before TCRalphabeta/CD19-depleted stem cell transplant. V is TRBV3-1 and J is TRBJ2-3; 7 nucleotides agree with TRBD1. The CDR3 sequence is CASSPDRITDTQYF. The DNA for the CDR3 is TGTGCCAGCAGCCCGGACAGGATTACAGATACGCAGTATTTT.